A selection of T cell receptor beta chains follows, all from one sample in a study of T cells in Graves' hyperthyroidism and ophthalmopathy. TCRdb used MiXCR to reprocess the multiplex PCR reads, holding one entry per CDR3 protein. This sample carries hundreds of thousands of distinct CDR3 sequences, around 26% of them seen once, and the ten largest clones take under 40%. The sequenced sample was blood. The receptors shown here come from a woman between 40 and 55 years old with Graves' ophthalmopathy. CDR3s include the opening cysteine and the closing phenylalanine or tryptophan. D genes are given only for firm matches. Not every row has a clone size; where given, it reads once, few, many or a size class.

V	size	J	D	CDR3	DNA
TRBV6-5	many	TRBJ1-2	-	CASSYRGDGYTF	TGTGCCAGCAGTTACCGAGGGGACGGCTACACCTTC
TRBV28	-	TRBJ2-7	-	CASSFIQGHEQYF	TGTGCCAGCAGTTTTATTCAGGGACACGAGCAGTACTTC
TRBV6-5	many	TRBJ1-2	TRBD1	CASSYRTGRGDYGYTF	TGTGCCAGCAGTTACAGGACAGGGCGAGGGGACTATGGCTACACCTTC
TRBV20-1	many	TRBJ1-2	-	CSATGVNGYTF	TGCAGTGCTACAGGGGTGAATGGCTACACCTTC
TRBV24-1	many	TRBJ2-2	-	CATSVFAGELFF	TGTGCCACCAGTGTGTTTGCCGGGGAGCTGTTTTTT
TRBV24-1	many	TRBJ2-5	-	CATSDSYRVGETQYF	TGTGCCACCAGTGATTCTTACAGGGTCGGAGAGACCCAGTACTTC
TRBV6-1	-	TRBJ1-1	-	CASPTPGGNTEAFF	TGTGCCAGCCCCACGCCCGGGGGGAACACTGAAGCTTTCTTT
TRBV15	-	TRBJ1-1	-	CATSRDFSTEAFF	TGTGCCACCAGCAGAGATTTTTCCACTGAAGCTTTCTTT
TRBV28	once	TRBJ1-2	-	CASSPRITAMDYGYTF	TGTGCCAGCAGTCCCCGGATCACGGCCATGGACTATGGCTACACCTTC
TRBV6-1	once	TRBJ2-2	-	CASSEWASSGELFF	TGTGCCAGCAGTGAGTGGGCTAGCTCCGGGGAGCTGTTTTTT
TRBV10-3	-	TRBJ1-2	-	CAISEHAGSNYGYTF	TGTGCCATCAGTGAGCACGCCGGTTCTAACTATGGCTACACCTTC
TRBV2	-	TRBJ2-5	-	CASSKGRFVETQYF	TGTGCCAGCAGCAAGGGCCGGTTCGTGGAGACCCAGTACTTC
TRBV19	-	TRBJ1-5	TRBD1	CASSSRTSGGDRIRPQHF	TGTGCCAGTAGTAGCCGTACTTCCGGGGGGGACAGGATTCGGCCCCAGCATTTT
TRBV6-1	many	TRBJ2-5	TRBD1	CASSDLTGSGTQYF	TGTGCCAGCAGTGATCTGACAGGGAGTGGGACCCAGTACTTC
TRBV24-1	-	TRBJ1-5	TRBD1	CATGTGGFQPQHF	TGTGCCACCGGGACAGGGGGCTTTCAGCCCCAGCATTTT
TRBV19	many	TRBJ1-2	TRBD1	CASSSGQGGYTF	TGTGCCAGTAGTAGCGGACAGGGAGGCTACACCTTC
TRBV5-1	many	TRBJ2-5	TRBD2	CASSLELLAVQETQYF	TGCGCCAGCAGCTTGGAACTACTAGCGGTTCAAGAGACCCAGTACTTC
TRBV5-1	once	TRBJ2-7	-	CASSLGKGPSYEQYF	TGCGCCAGCAGCTTGGGTAAGGGACCTTCCTACGAGCAGTACTTC
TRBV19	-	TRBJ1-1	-	CASSNQGVNTEAFF	TGTGCCAGTAGTAACCAAGGGGTGAACACTGAAGCTTTCTTT
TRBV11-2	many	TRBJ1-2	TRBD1	CASSLPAGGMKWSYTF	TGTGCCAGCAGCTTGCCGGCAGGGGGAATGAAATGGAGCTACACCTTC
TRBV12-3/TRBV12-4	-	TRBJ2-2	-	CASSSRFSRRDTGELFF	TGTGCCAGCAGTTCCAGATTTAGCCGGCGTGACACCGGGGAGCTGTTTTTT
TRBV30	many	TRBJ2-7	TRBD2	CAWSVLAGFREQYF	TGTGCCTGGAGTGTATTAGCGGGATTTCGCGAGCAGTACTTC
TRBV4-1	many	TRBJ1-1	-	CASSLNVAATGNTEAFF	TGCGCCAGCAGCCTTAATGTTGCCGCGACAGGGAACACTGAAGCTTTCTTT
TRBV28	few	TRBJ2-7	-	CASSFQLDSLVLHEQYF	TGTGCCAGCAGTTTCCAGCTCGACAGTCTCGTTCTTCACGAGCAGTACTTC
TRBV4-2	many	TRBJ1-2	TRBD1	CASSQVPGTGVPYGYTF	TGTGCCAGCAGCCAAGTCCCCGGGACAGGGGTTCCCTATGGCTACACCTTC
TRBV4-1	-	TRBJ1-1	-	CASSQGVGTEAFF	TGCGCCAGCAGCCAAGGGGTGGGCACTGAAGCTTTCTTT
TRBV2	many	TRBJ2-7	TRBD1	CASREVTGGHEQYF	TGTGCCAGCAGAGAGGTGACAGGGGGCCACGAGCAGTACTTC
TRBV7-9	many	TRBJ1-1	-	CASSFGGPTEAFF	TGTGCCAGCAGCTTTGGAGGTCCCACTGAAGCTTTCTTT
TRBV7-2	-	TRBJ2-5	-	CASSLYMGVETQYF	TGTGCCAGCAGCTTATATATGGGAGTGGAGACCCAGTACTTC
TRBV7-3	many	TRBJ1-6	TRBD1	CASSRQGGLSPLHF	TGTGCCAGCAGCCGACAGGGAGGTTTATCACCCCTCCACTTT